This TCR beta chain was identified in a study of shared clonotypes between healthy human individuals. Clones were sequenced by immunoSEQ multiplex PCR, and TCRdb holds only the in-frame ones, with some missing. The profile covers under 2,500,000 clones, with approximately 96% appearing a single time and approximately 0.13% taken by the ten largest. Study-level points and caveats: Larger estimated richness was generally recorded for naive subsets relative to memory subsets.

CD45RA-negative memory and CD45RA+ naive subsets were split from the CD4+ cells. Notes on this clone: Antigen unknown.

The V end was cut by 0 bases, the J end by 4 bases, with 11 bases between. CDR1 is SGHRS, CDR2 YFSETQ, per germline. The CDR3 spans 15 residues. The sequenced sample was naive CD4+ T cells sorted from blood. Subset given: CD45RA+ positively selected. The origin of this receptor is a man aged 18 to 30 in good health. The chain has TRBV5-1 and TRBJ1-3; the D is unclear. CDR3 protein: CASSLESSRGNTIYF. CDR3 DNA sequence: TGCGCCAGCAGCTTGGAGTCCTCGAGGGGAAACACCATATATTTT.